The source of this T cell receptor beta chain is a study of cytomegalovirus exposure and HLA in healthy donors. Primers for the PCR totalled 60 Vbeta and 13 Jbeta. Clones were sequenced by immunoSEQ multiplex PCR, and TCRdb holds only the in-frame ones, with some missing. The sample contains approximately 150,000 clones, around four fifths of which appear only once. With respect to this clone: Its target is unknown.

Overall study results and limits: For cytomegalovirus status, the classifier reportedly gave diagnoses with high specificity and sensitivity.

The CDR3 contains 13 residues. Germline-derived CDR1 and CDR2 are WSHSY and SAAADI. Trimming removed 2 bases from V and 10 bases from J, with 11 bases in between. The chain joins TRBV10-2 to TRBJ1-4, with D possibly being TRBD1 (5 bases). The TCR comes from a man younger than 35 in good health and CMV-seropositive. Specimen: PBMCs. DNA of the CDR3: TGCGCCAGCAGTGAGACCGTTACAGGAAAACTGTTTTTT. Translated: CASSETVTGKLFF.